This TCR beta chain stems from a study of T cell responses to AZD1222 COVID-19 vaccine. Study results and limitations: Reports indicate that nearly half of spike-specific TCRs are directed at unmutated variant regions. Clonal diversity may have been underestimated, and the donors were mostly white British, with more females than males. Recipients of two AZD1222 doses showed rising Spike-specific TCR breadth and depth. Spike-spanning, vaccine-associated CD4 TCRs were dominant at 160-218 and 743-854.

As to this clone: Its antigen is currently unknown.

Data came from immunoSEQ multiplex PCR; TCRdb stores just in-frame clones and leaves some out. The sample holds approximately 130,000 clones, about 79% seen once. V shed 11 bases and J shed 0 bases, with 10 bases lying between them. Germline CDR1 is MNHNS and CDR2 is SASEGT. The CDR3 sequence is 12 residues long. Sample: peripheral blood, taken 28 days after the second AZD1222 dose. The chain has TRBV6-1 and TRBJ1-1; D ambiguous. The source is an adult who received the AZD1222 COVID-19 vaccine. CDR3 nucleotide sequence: TGTGCCCATGGGAGGATGAACACTGAAGCTTTCTTT. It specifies CAHGRMNTEAFF.